The table lists the clone carrying this T cell receptor beta chain with a count of one. Its target is not known. Germline CDR1 LGHNA, CDR2 YNFKEQ. This CDR3 has 17 amino acids. J was trimmed by 7 bases and V by 4 bases; bases with no gene match: 16. The entry originates in a study of cytomegalovirus exposure and HLA in healthy donors. General study results and limits: The study labeled 150 to 200 TCR beta chains cytomegalovirus-associated. Prior analysis indicated that the majority of TCR beta V segments exhibited productivity approximately 87% or approximately 30% of the time. A few CMV-associated chains proved CMV antigen-specific in vitro.

PCR involved 60 Vbeta and 13 Jbeta primers. Repertoires were generated with immunoSEQ multiplex PCR, while TCRdb's copy carries only in-frame clones and drops some. The sample contains 160,000 or so clones, 80% of which appear only once. Healthy bone marrow donors formed the donor group. This receptor was taken from a man aged 30-40 years in good health and CMV-seronegative. Sequencing was carried out using PBMCs. The chain links TRBV4-2 to TRBJ2-1; TRBD2 matches 7 bases. The chain's CDR3 is CASSRIPSGNPTNEQFF. The CDR3 nucleotides read TGTGCCAGCAGCCGAATCCCTAGCGGCAATCCTACGAATGAGCAGTTCTTC.